These 25 T cell receptor beta chains came from one sample sequenced in a study of regulatory T cells in long-lasting Graves disease. Arm-PCR of CDR3 regions with iRepertoire HTBI primers generated TCR beta libraries. TCRdb re-derived calls from the multiplex PCR reads in MiXCR, one entry per CDR3 protein. The sample consists of roughly 430,000 distinct CDR3 sequences, about 17% of them appearing once. Time point here: newly diagnosed GD, antithyroid drugs for less than 3 months. Preparation of the TCR library used RNA extracted from PBMCs. These data also formed part of another study, on T cells in Graves' hyperthyroidism and ophthalmopathy.

Sequencing was performed on peripheral blood mononuclear cells (PBMCs), taken at new diagnosis, from a patient treated with antithyroid drugs. Source of these receptors: a woman in her twenties or thirties with Graves disease.

This clonotype appeared many times. J is TRBJ2-1 and V is TRBV20-1; D is unresolved. The germline V gene has CDR1 DFQATT and CDR2 SNEGSKA (reference sequence). CDR3 length: 13 residues. The V end was cut by 4 bases, the J end by 5 bases, with 12 bases between. DNA for the CDR3: TGCAGTGCTACACCTGGGGTAAACAATGAGCAGTTCTTC. This encodes CSATPGVNNEQFF.

This clonotype came up a few times. The V gene is TRBV24-1, the J gene TRBJ2-2, with TRBD2 matching 11 bases. The CDR3 is 15 residues long. Unmatched junction bases numbered 2, after V lost 8 bases and J lost 1 base. In germline, CDR1 is KGHDR, CDR2 SFDVKD. The CDR3 DNA reads as TGTGCCACCAAAGGGACTAGCGGGAACACCGGGGAGCTGTTTTTT. This codes for CATKGTSGNTGELFF.

This clonotype was counted many times. The J gene is TRBJ2-1, the V gene TRBV20-1; D ambiguous. V was cut by 3 bases and J by 0 bases, with 9 bases left in between. This CDR3 spans 14 amino acids. CDR1 is DFQATT and CDR2 is SNEGSKA in the germline V gene (reference sequence). The CDR3 loop is CSASAESSYNEQFF. For the CDR3, the DNA is TGCAGTGCTAGTGCGGAGAGCTCCTACAATGAGCAGTTCTTC.

A word on this clonotype: It may be a read error: a sequence one base away is much more abundant. The chain links TRBV27 to TRBJ2-3; D may match TRBD1 or TRBD2 (5 bases each). The DNA end is a closer match to TRBJ2-7, so the J assignment may be wrong. CDR3 length: 13 residues. CDR1 MNHEY and CDR2 SMNVEV come from the germline V gene (reference sequence). CDR3 sequence: CASSWGRLGEQYF. CDR3 sequence (DNA): TGTGCCAGCAGTTGGGGACGCTTGGGGGAGCAGTACTTC.

V is TRBV5-1 and J is TRBJ2-1; TRBD1 aligns across 9 bases. The CDR3 totals 15 residues. The V and J ends lost 4 bases and 7 bases, in that order; junction bases with no gene match: 9. CDR1 is SGHRS, CDR2 YFSETQ, per germline. CDR3 coding DNA: TGCGCCAGCAGCCCACGGGACAGGGTGGTTAATGAGCAGTTCTTC. Its protein is CASSPRDRVVNEQFF.

This clonotype occurred many times. The rearrangement joins TRBV3-1 to TRBJ2-7; 9 bases match TRBD2. The trim removed 4 bases at V and 7 bases at J, leaving 8 bases unmatched. The CDR3 is 14 residues long. Germline loops: CDR1 LGHDT, CDR2 YNNKEL (reference sequence). The CDR3 reads CASSPLFLAGEQYF. The CDR3 bases are TGTGCCAGCAGCCCGCTATTTCTAGCGGGAGAGCAGTACTTC.

This clonotype was detected ten times or more. The chain has TRBV10-3 and TRBJ2-7; 9 bases are shared with TRBD2. Trimming took 0 bases from V and 3 from J; bases not matched to a gene: 6. Germline values: CDR1 ENHRY, CDR2 SYGVKD. This CDR3 is 16 amino acids long. CDR3 in DNA: TGTGCCATCAGTGAGTCAAAGGTAGCGGGAGTCTACGAGCAGTACTTC. This codes for CAISESKVAGVYEQYF.

This clonotype showed up many times. The gene calls are TRBV2 and TRBJ2-7; TRBD2 matches at 9 bases. The germline CDR1 and CDR2 sequences are SNHLY and FYNNEI. The CDR3 runs to 15 residues. J lost 2 bases, V lost 1 base, and 3 bases had no gene match. CDR3 coding DNA: TGTGCCAGCAGTGAAGGGACTAGCGCCGCCTACGAGCAGTACTTC. Encoded protein: CASSEGTSAAYEQYF.

To note about this clonotype: A read error may account for a junction end that differs from germline. V is TRBV5-1 and J is TRBJ2-1; 7 bases agree with TRBD2. The CDR3 length is 16 residues. Germline V gives CDR1 SGHRS, CDR2 YFSETQ. For the CDR3, the DNA is TGCGCCAGCAGCTTGGTGTCTAGCGGATTCTACAATGGGCAGTTCTTC. Encoded protein: CASSLVSSGFYNGQFF.

In the case of this clonotype: The junction differs from germline at one of its ends, possibly a read error. This chain joins TRBV20-1 and TRBJ2-1, with 10 bases lining up with TRBD2. Per the germline V gene, CDR1 is DFQATT and CDR2 is SNEGSKA (reference sequence). The CDR3 extends over 19 amino acids. The CDR3 sequence is CSTRDLGVLFSGRINEQFF. In DNA, the CDR3 is TGCAGTACTAGAGATCTCGGGGTACTCTTTAGCGGGAGGATAAATGAGCAGTTCTTC.

At least ten counts were recorded for this clonotype. The chain combines TRBV3-1 with TRBJ1-5; D is unclear. V was shortened by 3 bases and J by 5 bases, with 8 bases between the two germline ends. Germline CDR1 and CDR2: LGHDT and YNNKEL (reference sequence). The CDR3 has 13 residues. In nucleotides, the CDR3 is TGTGCCAGCAGCCAGGGCACATATCAGCCCCAGCATTTT. Amino acid sequence: CASSQGTYQPQHF. Looking up the rest from reference TRBV3-1 and TRBJ1-5 gives the full variable domain: DTAVSQTPKYLVTQMGNDKSIKCEQNLGHDTMYWYKQDSKKFLKIMFSYNNKELIINETVPNRFSPKSPDKAHLNLHINSLELGDSAVYFCASSQGTYQPQHFGDGTRLSIL.

The table lists this clonotype with many counts. The chain couples TRBV7-6 to TRBJ2-2; TRBD2 aligns across 8 bases. The germline CDR1 and CDR2 sequences are SGHVS and FNYEAQ. The CDR3 extends over 20 amino acids. The J segment lost 4 bases and the V segment lost 0 bases, leaving 16 bases of the junction unmatched. This CDR3 is CASSLAELKLAEGITGELFF. CDR3 DNA sequence: TGTGCCAGCAGCTTAGCAGAACTCAAACTAGCGGAGGGGATCACCGGGGAGCTGTTTTTT.

This clonotype was detected a few times. This chain joins TRBV9 and TRBJ2-2; TRBD2 agrees at 13 bases. CDR1 and CDR2 (germline): SGDLS, YYNGEE. The CDR3 spans 18 residues. V was pared by 3 bases and J by 0 bases, with 5 bases of the junction left unmatched. CDR3 sequence: CASSGEGTSGANTGELFF. CDR3 nucleotides: TGTGCCAGCAGCGGCGAAGGGACTAGCGGGGCGAACACCGGGGAGCTGTTTTTT.

With respect to this clonotype: Being one base from a much bigger clone, this may be a read error. The rearrangement links TRBV20-1 to TRBJ1-1; 12 positions match TRBD1. The CDR3 sequence is 17 residues long. The germline CDR1 and CDR2 sequences are DFQATT and SNEGSKA (reference sequence). The DNA for the CDR3 is TGCAGTGCTGACGAGGGACAGGGGGCTGTCCGGGATCCTGAAGCTGTCTTT. It codes for CSADEGQGAVRDPEAVF.

As for this clonotype: One base away lies a much larger clone, so this may be a sequencing read error. V is TRBV5-1 and J is TRBJ2-3, with D hard to call. The J call may be mistaken, given a closer DNA end match to TRBJ2-7. Germline-derived CDR1 and CDR2 are SGHRS and YFSETQ. The CDR3 totals 13 residues. As DNA, the CDR3 is TGCGCCAGCAGTTTGGAAAGCCCCCACGAGCAGTACTTC. Amino acids: CASSLESPHEQYF.

This clonotype occurred many times. The chain combines TRBV6-2 or TRBV6-3 with TRBJ1-1; 7 positions match TRBD1. CDR1 MNHEY and CDR2 SVGEGT come from the germline V gene. V lost 2 bases to trimming and J lost 1 base; unmatched junction nucleotides: 7. This CDR3 contains 16 residues. CDR3 nucleotide sequence: TGTGCCAGCAGTTACAGGCGGGACAGAAAGAACACTGAAGCTTTCTTT. Translation gives CASSYRRDRKNTEAFF.

This clonotype came up many times. The chain employs TRBV5-5 and TRBJ1-3, with a weak D call TRBD1 (5 bases). This CDR3 region has 14 residues. V lost 1 base and J 4 bases, leaving 9 bases between the germline ends. CDR1 and CDR2 (germline): SGHKS, YYEKEE (reference sequence). The CDR3 reads CASSLQGAGNTIYF. In DNA form, the CDR3 reads TGTGCCAGCAGCTTGCAGGGTGCAGGAAACACCATATATTTT. The full variable domain, in which reference TRBV5-5 and TRBJ1-3 provide the parts outside the CDR3, is DAGVTQSPTHLIKTRGQQVTLRCSPISGHKSVSWYQQVLGQGPQFIFQYYEKEERGRGNFPDRFSARQFPNYSSELNVNALLLGDSALYLCASSLQGAGNTIYFGEGSWLTVV.

The J gene is TRBJ2-7, the V gene TRBV9; D might be TRBD1 or TRBD2, each matching 7 bases. Trimming removed 3 bases from V and 3 bases from J, with 16 bases in between. Germline V CDR1 and CDR2: SGDLS, YYNGEE. This CDR3 has 15 amino acids. CDR3 sequence: CASSEGASGGYEQYF. CDR3 DNA sequence: TGTGCCAGCAGCGAGGGGGCTAGCGGTGGCTACGAGCAGTACTTC.

This clonotype has just a few counts. The rearrangement joins TRBV7-9 to TRBJ1-2; D is unclear. This CDR3 is 13 amino acids long. From germline, CDR1 is SEHNR and CDR2 FQNEAQ (reference sequence). Trimming stripped 4 bases from V and 4 bases from J, with 10 bases between. This CDR3 is CASSSERSYGYTF. In DNA, the CDR3 is TGTGCCAGCAGCTCCGAACGGAGCTATGGCTACACCTTC.

At least ten counts were recorded for this clonotype. The chain joins TRBV11-2 to TRBJ1-1; 7 bases align to TRBD1. CDR1 is SGHAT and CDR2 is FQNNGV in the germline V gene. The CDR3 loop spans 13 amino acids. Trimming removed 5 bases from V and 5 bases from J; junction bases left unmatched: 5. The CDR3 sequence: CASSDRVGTEAFF. The CDR3 DNA reads TGTGCCAGCAGCGACAGGGTAGGGACTGAAGCTTTCTTT.

This clonotype was recorded many times. V gene TRBV19 combines with J gene TRBJ2-7; perhaps TRBD1 as D (5 bases). Germline values: CDR1 LNHDA, CDR2 SQIVND (reference sequence). The germline V and J ends were trimmed by 5 bases and 2 bases, with 10 bases remaining between them. The CDR3 sequence is 13 residues long. The CDR3 DNA sequence: TGTGCCAGTAGTCCTAGACAGACCTACGAGCAGTACTTC. Encoded protein: CASSPRQTYEQYF.

For this clonotype: One base away lies a much larger clone, so this may be a sequencing read error. The J gene is TRBJ1-1, the V gene TRBV30, with D maybe TRBD1 (6 bases). The CDR3 consists of 15 residues. Germline V gene data show CDR1 as GTSNPN and CDR2 as SVGIG (reference sequence). CDR3 in DNA: TGTGCCTGGAGTTTCCCGGGGGCTTCGGACACTGAAGCTCTCTTT. Its translation is CAWSFPGASDTEALF.

The chain combines TRBV27 with TRBJ1-5; a weak D match, TRBD1 (5 bases). Looked up from germline, CDR1 is MNHEY and CDR2 is SMNVEV (reference sequence). V was pared by 0 bases and J by 7 bases, with 10 bases between. The CDR3 is made up of 14 amino acids. CDR3 loop: CASSLSRGLQPQHF. CDR3 nucleotides: TGTGCCAGCAGTTTATCGCGGGGGTTGCAGCCCCAGCATTTT.

This clonotype was found many times. This chain joins TRBV30 and TRBJ2-1; TRBD1 or TRBD2 may be the D gene (6 bases each). Trimming took 0 bases from V and 5 from J, leaving 20 bases between them. Germline-derived CDR1 and CDR2 are GTSNPN and SVGIG (reference sequence). This CDR3 spans 17 amino acids. CDR3 sequence: CAWSVPGGAGDHNEQFF. CDR3 nucleotides: TGTGCCTGGAGTGTACCAGGAGGGGCAGGGGACCACAATGAGCAGTTCTTC.

This chain connects TRBV18 to TRBJ1-1; no reliable D call. Trimming left V 3 bases short and J 1 base short, with 6 bases between. This CDR3 contains 13 residues. Germline V lookup: CDR1 KGHSH, CDR2 LQKENI. The CDR3 region has the DNA TGTGCCAGCTCACCTTGGGAGAACACTGAAGCTTTCTTT. It yields the protein CASSPWENTEAFF.